Below, one T cell receptor (beta chain) is given with its context. The sample originates from a study of long-term antiretroviral therapy in people with HIV. The V and J ends lost 3 bases and 8 bases, in that order; junction bases with no gene match: 6. Germline V lookup: CDR1 SGDLS, CDR2 YYNGEE. The CDR3 contains 14 residues. Sequencing used immunoSEQ v3.0 at survey level. Assay: immunoSEQ multiplex PCR; the TCRdb copy retains only in-frame clones and omits some. The repertoire holds more than 25,000 clones, with approximately 86% as singletons. This TCR was recovered from a man aged 50-59 years with HIV. Sample: unsorted PBMCs, taken about 5 years before starting antiretroviral therapy. This rearrangement joins TRBV9 to TRBJ1-2, with 11 bases identical to TRBD1. The CDR3 is CASSAGQGAGGYTF. DNA of the CDR3: TGTGCCAGCAGCGCCGGACAGGGGGCCGGAGGCTACACCTTC.